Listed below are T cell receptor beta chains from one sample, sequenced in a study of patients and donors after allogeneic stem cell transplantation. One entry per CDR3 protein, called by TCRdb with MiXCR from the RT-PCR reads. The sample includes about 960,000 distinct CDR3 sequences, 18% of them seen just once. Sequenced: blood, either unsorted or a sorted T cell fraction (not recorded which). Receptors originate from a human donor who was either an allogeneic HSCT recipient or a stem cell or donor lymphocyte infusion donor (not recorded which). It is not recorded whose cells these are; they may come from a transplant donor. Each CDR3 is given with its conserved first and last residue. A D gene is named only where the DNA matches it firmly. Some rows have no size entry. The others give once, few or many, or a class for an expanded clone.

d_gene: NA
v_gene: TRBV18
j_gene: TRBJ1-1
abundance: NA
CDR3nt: TGTGCCAGCTCACCCCAAAATTTTATGAACACTGAAGCTTTCTTT
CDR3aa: CASSPQNFMNTEAFF

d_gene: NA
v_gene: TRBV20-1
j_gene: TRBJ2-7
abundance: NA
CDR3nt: TGCAGTGCTAGATCTGATCTATCCGCCTACGAGCAGTACTTC
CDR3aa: CSARSDLSAYEQYF

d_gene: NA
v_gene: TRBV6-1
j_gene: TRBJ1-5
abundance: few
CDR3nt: TGTGCCAGCAGCCCCCACAGGGCATCCCTTCAGCCCCAGCATTTT
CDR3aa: CASSPHRASLQPQHF

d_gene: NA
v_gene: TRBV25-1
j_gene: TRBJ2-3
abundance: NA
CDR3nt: TGTGCCAGTGTTTCGACACAGGGCCGCACAGATACGCAGTATTTT
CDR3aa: CASVSTQGRTDTQYF

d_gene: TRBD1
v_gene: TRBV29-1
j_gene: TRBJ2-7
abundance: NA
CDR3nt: TGCAGCGTTAAACCGCCGGACAGGGTAATCGAGCAGTACTTC
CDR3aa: CSVKPPDRVIEQYF

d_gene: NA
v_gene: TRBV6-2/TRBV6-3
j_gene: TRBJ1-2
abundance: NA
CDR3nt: TGTGCCAGCAGTCGCACCAGGACCGATGGCTACACCTTC
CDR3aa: CASSRTRTDGYTF

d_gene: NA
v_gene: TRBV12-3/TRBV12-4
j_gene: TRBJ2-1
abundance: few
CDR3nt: TGTGCCAGCAGTTTCTCCCTCTACGGGAATGAGCAGTTCTTC
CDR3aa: CASSFSLYGNEQFF

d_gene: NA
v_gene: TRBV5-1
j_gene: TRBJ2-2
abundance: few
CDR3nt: TGCGCCAGCAGCTCGACCGTTCCGGACGGGGAGCTGTTTTTT
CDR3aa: CASSSTVPDGELFF

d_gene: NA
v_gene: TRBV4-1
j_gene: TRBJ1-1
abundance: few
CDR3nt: TGCGCCAGCAGCCCACAGGGTGTTGGTTGGGTGAACACTGAAGCTTTCTTT
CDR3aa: CASSPQGVGWVNTEAFF

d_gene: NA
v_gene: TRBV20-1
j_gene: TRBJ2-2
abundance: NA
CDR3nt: TGCAGTGCCCTGAACACCGGGGAGCTGTTTTTT
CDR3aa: CSALNTGELFF

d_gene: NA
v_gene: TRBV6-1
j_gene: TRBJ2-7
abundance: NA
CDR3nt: TGTGCCAGCACCCGAGGCGGCGGCTTGGGGCGCGAGCAGTACTTC
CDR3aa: CASTRGGGLGREQYF

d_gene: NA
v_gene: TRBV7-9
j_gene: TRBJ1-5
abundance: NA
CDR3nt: TGTGCCAGCAGCGTGGACTACAGGGCTTTCCAGCATTTT
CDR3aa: CASSVDYRAFQHF

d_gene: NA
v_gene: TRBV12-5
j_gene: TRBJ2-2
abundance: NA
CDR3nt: TGTGCTAGTGGTTTGGGCGGCGACATCAAGAACACCGGGGAGCTGTTTTTT
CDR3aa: CASGLGGDIKNTGELFF

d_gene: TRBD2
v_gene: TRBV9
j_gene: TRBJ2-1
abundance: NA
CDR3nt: TGTGCCAGCAGCGTAGGCGGGACTAGCGGCAATGAGCAGTTCTTC
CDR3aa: CASSVGGTSGNEQFF

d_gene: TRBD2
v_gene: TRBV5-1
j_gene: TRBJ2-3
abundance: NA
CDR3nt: TGCGCCAGCAGCTTGGCCATCACTAGCGAAGCAGATACGCAGTATTTT
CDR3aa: CASSLAITSEADTQYF

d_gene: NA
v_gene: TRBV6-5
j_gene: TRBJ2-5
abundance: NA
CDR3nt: TGTGCCAGCAGTTATGACCCCGAGACCCAGTACTTC
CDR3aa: CASSYDPETQYF

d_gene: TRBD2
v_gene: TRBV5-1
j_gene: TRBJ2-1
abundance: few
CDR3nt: TGCGCCAGCAGCGTGCGACTAGCTCGGGGTGGAAATGAGCAGTTCTTC
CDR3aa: CASSVRLARGGNEQFF

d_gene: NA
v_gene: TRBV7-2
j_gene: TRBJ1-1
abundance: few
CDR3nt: TGTGCCAGCAGCTTGACCCTAAGACCGAGCTTGAACACTGAAGCTTTCTTT
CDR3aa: CASSLTLRPSLNTEAFF

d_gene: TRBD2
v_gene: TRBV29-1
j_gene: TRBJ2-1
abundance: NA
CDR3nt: TGCAGGACTAGCGACGTTGACAATGAGCAGTTCTTC
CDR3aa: CRTSDVDNEQFF

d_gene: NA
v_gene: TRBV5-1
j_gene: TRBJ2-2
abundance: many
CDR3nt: TGCGCCAGCAGCTTGGGACAAGATACCGGGGAGCTGTTTTTT
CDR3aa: CASSLGQDTGELFF

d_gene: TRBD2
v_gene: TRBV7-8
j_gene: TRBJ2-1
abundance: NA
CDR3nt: TGTGCCAGCAGCGCCAGCGGGAGGGTTAACTACAATGAGCAGTTCTTC
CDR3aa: CASSASGRVNYNEQFF

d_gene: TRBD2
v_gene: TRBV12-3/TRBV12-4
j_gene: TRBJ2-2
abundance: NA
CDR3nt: TGTGCCAGCACTAGAAGCGGGGGGAAGACCGGGGAGCTGTTTTTT
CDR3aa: CASTRSGGKTGELFF

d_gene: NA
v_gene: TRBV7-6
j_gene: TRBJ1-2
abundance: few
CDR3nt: TGTGCCAGCAGCTTAGACGAGGGGAACTATGGCTACACCTTC
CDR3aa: CASSLDEGNYGYTF